This T cell receptor (beta chain) comes out of a study of T cell responses to AZD1222 COVID-19 vaccine. Trimming left V 5 bases short and J 4 bases short, with 11 bases between. The CDR3 has 13 amino acids. Germline CDR1 is LNHDA and CDR2 is SQIVND (reference sequence). Data came from immunoSEQ multiplex PCR; TCRdb stores just in-frame clones and leaves some out. The sample yields some 140,000 clones, approximately 85% seen once. The sequences come from peripheral blood, collected 28 days after the second dose of the MenACWY control vaccine. This receptor was obtained from an adult who received the MenACWY meningococcal vaccine as a control. The rearrangement joins TRBV19 to TRBJ1-2; D not certain. CDR3 region: CASSQPTGYGYTF. The CDR3 nucleotides read TGTGCCAGTAGTCAACCGACTGGCTATGGCTACACCTTC.